Listed here is a single TCR beta chain. What it recognizes is unknown. Before sequencing, viral peptide pools were used by the ViraFEST assay to expand antigen-specific CD4+ T cells. Following culture for about ten days, CD4+ T cells were isolated. The person was diagnosed with PCR-confirmed SARS-CoV-2 infection between March and December 2020. Both day 3 and day 7 saw half the medium replaced with IL-2 medium. These data come from a study of vaccination effects on CD4 cells after COVID-19. Study outcomes and limitations: Convalescents' spike-reactive clones after vaccination were mainly made up of new clones that the vaccine induced.

TCRdb's table, derived via immunoSEQ multiplex PCR, lists solely in-frame clones and lacks some. The sample consists of about 36,000 clones, 70% to 80% of them appearing once. The specimen comprised CD4+ T cells from PBMCs cultured with HCoV-NL63 spike peptides, sampled before COVID-19 vaccination. The source of this sequence is a human donor who had a prior SARS-CoV-2 infection.

The CDR3 region is CASSSGTVNSYEQYF. The CDR3 DNA sequence: TGTGCCAGCTCGTCCGGGACAGTCAACTCCTACGAGCAGTACTTC. The rearrangement uses TRBV18 and TRBJ2-7, with 7 bases fitting TRBD1. The V gene's germline CDR1 is KGHSH and CDR2 LQKENI. The CDR3 has 15 residues. Trimming removed 6 bases from V and 0 bases from J; junction bases left unmatched: 8.